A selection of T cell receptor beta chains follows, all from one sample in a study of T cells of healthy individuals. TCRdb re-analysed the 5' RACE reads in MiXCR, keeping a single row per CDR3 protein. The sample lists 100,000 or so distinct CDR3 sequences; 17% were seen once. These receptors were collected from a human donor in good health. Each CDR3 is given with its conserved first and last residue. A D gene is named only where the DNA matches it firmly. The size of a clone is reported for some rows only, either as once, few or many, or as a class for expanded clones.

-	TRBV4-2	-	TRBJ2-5	TGTGCCAGCAGCTTACGACACCGAGAGACCCAGTACTTC	CASSLRHRETQYF
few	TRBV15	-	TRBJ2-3	TGTGCCACCAGCCCGGGTGGGTTCACAGATACGCAGTATTTT	CATSPGGFTDTQYF
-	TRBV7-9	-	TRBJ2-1	TGTGCCAGCAGCCAAGGCGAGAATGAGCAGTTCTTC	CASSQGENEQFF
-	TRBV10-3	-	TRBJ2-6	TGTGCCATCAGCTCGACAGCATCTGGGGCCAACGTCCTGACTTTC	CAISSTASGANVLTF
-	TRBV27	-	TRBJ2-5	TGTGCCAGCACTTCGACCTCGGAGACCCAGTACTTC	CASTSTSETQYF
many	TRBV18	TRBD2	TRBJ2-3	TGTGCCAGCTCACCGCCGGGACTAGGAACAGATACGCAGTATTTT	CASSPPGLGTDTQYF
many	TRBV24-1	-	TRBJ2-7	TGTGCCACCAGGGCTCGGGACGGCTACGAGCAGTACTTC	CATRARDGYEQYF
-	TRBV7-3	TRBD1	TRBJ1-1	TGTGCCAGCAGCTTGGGGGACAGGCCCTCGACAGCTTTCTTT	CASSLGDRPSTAFF
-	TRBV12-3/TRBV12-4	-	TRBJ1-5	TGTGCCAGCAGTTTAGAGTGGCAGGGCGTCAATCAGCCCCAGCATTTT	CASSLEWQGVNQPQHF
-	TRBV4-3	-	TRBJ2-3	TGCGCCAGCAGCCAAGACGCCAGGGGGGCAGATACGCAGTATTTT	CASSQDARGADTQYF
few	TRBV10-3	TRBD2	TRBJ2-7	TGTGCCATCAGTGAACTAGCGGAGCTTTACGAGCAGTACTTC	CAISELAELYEQYF
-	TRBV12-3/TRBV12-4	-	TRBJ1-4	TGTGCCAGCAGTTTAGAGACAGCGCGGGGGGGTGAAAAACTGATTTTT	CASSLETARGGEKLIF
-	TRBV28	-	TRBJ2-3	TGTGCCAGCAGCACGACTCGAGGGTTTAGCACAGATACGCAGTATTTT	CASSTTRGFSTDTQYF
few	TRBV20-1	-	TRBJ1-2	TGCAGTGCTAGAGATTACAAGGCCTATGGCTACACCTTC	CSARDYKAYGYTF
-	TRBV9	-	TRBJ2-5	TGTGCCAGCAGCGCGGGGCTGATGGAGACCCAGTACTTC	CASSAGLMETQYF
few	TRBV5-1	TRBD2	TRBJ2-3	TGCGCCAGCAGCTTGGCCGGCCTAGCGGTTACGGTTACAGATACGCAGTATTTT	CASSLAGLAVTVTDTQYF
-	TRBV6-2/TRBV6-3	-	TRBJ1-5	-	CASSSSGINQPQHF
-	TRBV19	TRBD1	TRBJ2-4	TGTGCCAGTAGTATGACAGGGCGGAACATTCAGTACTTC	CASSMTGRNIQYF
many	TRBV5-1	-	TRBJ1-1	TGCGCCAGCAGCTTGGGCGCAGGGAACACTGAAGCTTTCTTT	CASSLGAGNTEAFF
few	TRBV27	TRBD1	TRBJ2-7	TGTGCCAGCAGTCCCGGACAGGGGATTTCCTACGAGCAGTACTTC	CASSPGQGISYEQYF